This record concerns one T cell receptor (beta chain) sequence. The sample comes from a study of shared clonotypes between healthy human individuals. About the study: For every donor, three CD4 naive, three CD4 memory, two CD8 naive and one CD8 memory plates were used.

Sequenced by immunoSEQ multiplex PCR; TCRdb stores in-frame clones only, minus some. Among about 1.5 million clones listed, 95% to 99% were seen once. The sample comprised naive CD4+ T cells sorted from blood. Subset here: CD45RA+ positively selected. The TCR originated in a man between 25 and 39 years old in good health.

The CDR3 region is CATRSGNTEAFF. The CDR3, as DNA: TGTGCCACCAGGTCGGGGAACACTGAAGCTTTCTTT. The J gene is TRBJ1-1, the V gene TRBV28; no reliable D call. This CDR3 is built from 12 residues. Trimming left V 10 bases short and J 1 base short, with 10 bases between. Germline V gene sequence: CDR1 MDHEN, CDR2 SYDVKM.